This T cell receptor (beta chain) originates from a study of cytomegalovirus exposure and HLA in healthy donors. The PCR used 60 Vbeta and 13 Jbeta primers. The data were produced by immunoSEQ multiplex PCR, yet TCRdb's version contains in-frame clones alone and is incomplete. The data show tens of thousands of clones, around 70% seen once. The specimen was PBMCs. The sequence was collected from a woman in her 30s in good health and CMV-seronegative.

The CDR3 is CASSRLAAVTYNEQFF. The CDR3 DNA reads as TGTGCCAGCAGCAGGCTAGCGGCCGTAACCTACAATGAGCAGTTCTTC. This rearrangement joins TRBV7-3 to TRBJ2-1; the match to TRBD2 covers 7 bases. The CDR3 runs to 16 residues. The germline gives CDR1 SGHTA, CDR2 FQGTGA. Unmatched junction bases numbered 9, after V lost 5 bases and J lost 2 bases.